A single sample is the source of the 31 T cell receptor beta chains below, sequenced in a study of blood T cell repertoires in COVID-19. Using immunoSEQ multiplex PCR, the repertoire was profiled, and TCRdb retains in-frame clones only, with some absent. The sample yields 200,000 to 250,000 clones, 82% seen once. Sequencing used peripheral blood. Every receptor here comes from a woman in her seventies with COVID-19, enrolled during active disease.

CDR3 in DNA: TGTGCCAGCAGCCCAGAATCGGGAGATATGAGTACCCAGTACTTC. This codes for CASSPESGDMSTQYF. The V gene is TRBV2, the J gene TRBJ2-5; a weak D match, TRBD2 (6 bases). The CDR3 is 15 amino acids. Germline values: CDR1 SNHLY, CDR2 FYNNEI. V gave up 6 bases and J gave up 8 bases, with 22 bases separating them.

The chain is built from TRBV29-1 and TRBJ1-3, with D perhaps TRBD1 (5 bases). The CDR3 has 14 amino acids. The ends were cut back, 2 bases at V and 2 bases at J, with 10 bases in the middle. CDR1 and CDR2 from the germline V gene are SQVTM and ANQGSEA. The CDR3 DNA follows: TGCAGCGTTGAACTTGGGGCGGCTGGAAACACCATATATTTT. Amino acids: CSVELGAAGNTIYF.

This chain joins TRBV10-3 and TRBJ2-6; D might be TRBD1 (6 bases). CDR1 is ENHRY, CDR2 SYGVKD, per germline. CDR3 length equals 18 residues. V lost 0 bases and J lost 0, with 12 bases in between. The CDR3 nucleotides are TGTGCCATCAGTGAGTCGCAGGGGTCCAACTCTGGGGCCAACGTCCTGACTTTC. Protein sequence: CAISESQGSNSGANVLTF.

The chain carries TRBV25-1 and TRBJ2-1; D gene uncertain. The CDR3 consists of 16 residues. Trimming pared 0 bases from V and 0 bases from J, leaving 9 bases between. Germline assignment: CDR1 MGHDK and CDR2 SYGVNS. In nucleotides, the CDR3 is TGTGCCAGCAGTGAATACCAAAGGAGCTCCTACAATGAGCAGTTCTTC. Its protein product is CASSEYQRSSYNEQFF. The variable domain in full, with the rest retrieved from reference TRBV25-1 and TRBJ2-1, is EADIYQTPRYLVIGTGKKITLECSQTMGHDKMYWYQQDPGMELHLIHYSYGVNSTEKGDLSSESTVSRIRTEHFPLTLESARPSHTSQYLCASSEYQRSSYNEQFFGPGTRLTVL.

The chain carries TRBV21-1 and TRBJ2-3; TRBD2, as called in the table, went unchecked against the DNA. TRBV21-1 is recorded as a pseudogene. The CDR3 runs to 17 residues. The CDR3 DNA is TGTGCCAGCAGCAAAGTAAGTCTAGCTGTCGAAACAGATACGCAGTATTTT. Translated, it gives CASSKVSLAVETDTQYF.

This CDR3 reads CASSPNRGQEETQYF. For the CDR3, the DNA is TGTGCCAGCTCACCTAACAGGGGCCAGGAAGAGACCCAGTACTTC. This chain uses TRBV18 with TRBJ2-5; 7 bases are shared with TRBD1. V lost 3 bases, J lost 3 bases, and 7 bases stayed unmatched. The V gene's germline CDR1 is KGHSH and CDR2 LQKENI. CDR3 length equals 15 residues.

The rearrangement links TRBV28 to TRBJ1-1; possible D gene TRBD1, 5 bases. CDR1 is MDHEN, CDR2 SYDVKM, per germline. There are 12 residues in the CDR3. With 1 base removed from V and 6 bases from J, the gap between germline ends came to 6 bases. As DNA, the CDR3 is TGTGCCAGCAGTTTATTGACAGCTGAAGCTTTCTTT. It is translated as CASSLLTAEAFF.

This clone is termed medium-sized. This chain uses TRBV6-5 with TRBJ2-7; possible D gene TRBD1, 6 bases. Trimming cost V 8 bases and J 0 bases, with 14 bases left between them. From germline, CDR1 is MNHEY and CDR2 SVGAGI. The CDR3 totals 14 residues. In nucleotides, the CDR3 is TGTGCCAGCGCTTTAGGGGGAACCTCCTACGAGCAGTACTTC. This translates into CASALGGTSYEQYF.

This clone turned up a few times. This chain connects TRBV3-1 (or the pseudogene TRBV3-2) to TRBJ1-5; D is undetermined. V lost 3 bases and J 2 bases, leaving 17 bases between the germline ends. The CDR3 covers 17 residues. Per the germline V gene, CDR1 is LGHDT and CDR2 is YNNKEL (reference sequence). CDR3 sequence (DNA): TGTGCCAGCAGCCACTCACGGGAATCCTTAGGCAATCAGCCCCAGCATTTT. Translated, it gives CASSHSRESLGNQPQHF.

This clone has a single count. Here the CDR3 reads CASSLRGWPDSTEAFF. For the CDR3, the DNA is TGTGCCAGCAGCCTACGGGGATGGCCAGATAGCACTGAAGCTTTCTTT. The J gene is TRBJ1-1, the V gene TRBV5-6, with D hard to call. The germline V gene has CDR1 SGHDT and CDR2 YYEEEE. The CDR3 length is 16 residues. Between the trimmed V and J ends, which lost 4 bases and 4 bases, there was a span of 20 bases.

The CDR3: CASSLDSGATDTQYF. Here the CDR3 DNA reads TGTGCCAGCAGCTTAGATAGCGGGGCAACAGATACGCAGTATTTT. The chain links TRBV7-2 to TRBJ2-3; 8 bases line up with TRBD2. The germline gives CDR1 SGHTA, CDR2 FQGNSA. The CDR3 sequence is 15 residues long. J lost 3 bases, V lost 1 base, and 3 bases had no gene match.

To note about this clone: The same CDR3 is also encoded by other DNA sequences in this sample. This chain connects TRBV27 to TRBJ1-1; D remains ambiguous. Trimming shortened V by 2 bases and J by 1 base, and 5 bases separated the two germline ends. Germline values: CDR1 MNHEY, CDR2 SMNVEV (reference sequence). The CDR3 consists of 13 residues. The CDR3 loop reads CASSLEPNTEAFF. CDR3 DNA: TGTGCCAGCAGTTTAGAGCCGAACACTGAAGCTTTCTTT.

This clone was seen a few times. The chain employs TRBV5-1 and TRBJ2-7; possibly TRBD2 for D (6 bases). The V end lost 0 bases, the J end lost 6 bases, and 13 bases lay between the germline ends. Looked up from germline, CDR1 is SGHRS and CDR2 is YFSETQ. This CDR3 spans 14 amino acids. This CDR3 reads CASSLGDSQREQYF. The CDR3 DNA is TGCGCCAGCAGCTTGGGGGACTCCCAACGCGAGCAGTACTTC.

The V call is TRBV2, the J call TRBJ1-1, with 7 bases that match TRBD1. Germline V gene data show CDR1 as SNHLY and CDR2 as FYNNEI. CDR3 length: 12 residues. V gave up 6 bases and J gave up 8 bases; unmatched junction bases: 6. CDR3 bases: TGTGCCAGCAGGGGACCGGGACAGGAAGCTTTCTTT. Protein product: CASRGPGQEAFF.

This chain links TRBV10-2 with TRBJ2-2; no definite D call. This CDR3 has 13 residues. The V end lost 3 bases, the J end lost 6 bases, and 8 bases lay between the germline ends. Germline V gene sequence: CDR1 WSHSY, CDR2 SAAADI. The CDR3, as DNA: TGCGCCAGCAGTGACGTAGTCCCCGGGGAGCTGTTTTTT. Translating it yields CASSDVVPGELFF.

The gene calls are TRBV7-6 and TRBJ2-1; D may be TRBD2 (6 bases). Trimming took off 6 bases at V and 4 bases at J, with 10 bases between the two ends. Germline CDR1 is SGHVS and CDR2 is FNYEAQ. There are 13 residues in the CDR3. CDR3 residues: CASSPEGYNEQFF. The CDR3 DNA follows: TGTGCCAGCAGTCCGGAGGGGTACAATGAGCAGTTCTTC.

This clone was observed a few times. The chain couples TRBV2 to TRBJ2-1; 9 bases agree with TRBD2. Germline assignment: CDR1 SNHLY and CDR2 FYNNEI. This CDR3 has 18 amino acids. Trimming cost V 4 bases and J 1 base; bases outside gene matches: 11. CDR3 loop: CASSGGRAFKGSYNEQFF. The CDR3 DNA sequence: TGTGCCAGCAGTGGCGGGAGGGCATTTAAAGGTTCCTACAATGAGCAGTTCTTC.

This chain links TRBV6-5 with TRBJ2-3, with unresolved D. CDR1 is MNHEY and CDR2 is SVGAGI in the germline V gene. The V and J ends lost 10 bases and 1 base respectively, with 15 bases between them. This CDR3 is 14 amino acids long. Written as DNA, the CDR3 is TGTGCCACCCTATCCCCGGGTGGCACAGATACGCAGTATTTT. Translating gives CATLSPGGTDTQYF.

V usage is TRBV2 and J usage is TRBJ2-7; D remains unclear. V was trimmed by 4 bases and J by 0 bases, leaving 10 bases between them. The CDR3 loop spans 14 amino acids. CDR1 and CDR2 from the germline V gene are SNHLY and FYNNEI. As DNA, the CDR3 is TGTGCCAGCAGTGCTCAGACAAGCTCCTACGAGCAGTACTTC. It specifies CASSAQTSSYEQYF. Full variable domain (missing parts from reference TRBV2 and TRBJ2-7): EPEVTQTPSHQVTQMGQEVILRCVPISNHLYFYWYRQILGQKVEFLVSFYNNEISEKSEIFDDQFSVERPDGSNFTLKIRSTKLEDSAMYFCASSAQTSSYEQYFGPGTRLTVT.

V gene TRBV7-2 combines with J gene TRBJ2-5; 10 nucleotides line up with TRBD1. Looked up from germline, CDR1 is SGHTA and CDR2 is FQGNSA. The junction had 6 bases not matched to a gene; V was cut back by 4 bases and J by 4 bases. There are 15 residues in the CDR3. The CDR3, as DNA: TGTGCCAGCAGCTCCTCGACAGGGGGCGTAGAGACCCAGTACTTC. Translated, it gives CASSSSTGGVETQYF.

The V call is TRBV24-1, the J call TRBJ1-5; D remains ambiguous. The CDR3 contains 13 residues. Between the trimmed V and J ends, which lost 4 bases and 9 bases, there was a span of 12 bases. Germline CDR1 reads KGHDR; CDR2 reads SFDVKD. Here the CDR3 reads CATSEGEVRPQHF. CDR3 nucleotide sequence: TGTGCCACCAGTGAAGGAGAAGTCCGGCCCCAGCATTTT.

The rearrangement links TRBV6-6 to TRBJ1-5; 7 bases agree with TRBD1. Per the germline V gene, CDR1 is MNHNY and CDR2 is SVGAGI (reference sequence). This CDR3 has 15 residues. J lost 0 bases, V lost 7 bases, and 6 bases had no gene match. The CDR3 is CASTRDSDSNQPQHF. As DNA, the CDR3 is TGTGCCAGCACTCGGGACAGCGATAGCAATCAGCCCCAGCATTTT.

This clone was seen only once. The rearrangement joins TRBV9 to TRBJ1-6, with D tentatively TRBD1 (5 bases). CDR1 and CDR2 (germline): SGDLS, YYNGEE. There are 14 residues in the CDR3. The V gene lost 0 bases and the J gene lost 14 bases, with 15 bases spanning the gap. The CDR3 loop is CASSVDVRGSALHF. The CDR3 DNA follows: TGTGCCAGCAGCGTAGACGTTCGGGGGTCGGCCCTCCACTTT.

The gene calls are TRBV30 and TRBJ1-2; TRBD1 matches at 9 bases. The CDR3 totals 13 residues. V was clipped by 1 base and J by 9 bases; unmatched bases: 6. The germline V gene encodes CDR1 GTSNPN and CDR2 SVGIG (reference sequence). This chain's CDR3 is CAWSDGTGRSYTF. The DNA for the CDR3 is TGTGCCTGGAGTGACGGGACAGGGAGAAGCTACACCTTC.

The chain couples TRBV19 to TRBJ2-6; weak D call: TRBD1 (8 bases). Trimming took off 3 bases at V and 0 bases at J, with 15 bases between the two ends. Germline lookup yields CDR1 LNHDA and CDR2 SQIVND (reference sequence). The CDR3 extends over 18 amino acids. This CDR3 reads CASSITTGGDSGANVLTF. The CDR3 nucleotides are TGTGCCAGTAGTATTACAACAGGGGGGGACTCTGGGGCCAACGTCCTGACTTTC.

The chain carries TRBV9 and TRBJ2-1, with TRBD1 matching 8 bases. Germline values: CDR1 SGDLS, CDR2 YYNGEE. Trimming took 8 bases from V and 4 from J; bases not matched to a gene: 5. The CDR3 spans 13 residues. CDR3 DNA: TGTGCCAGTGGGCAGGGGGCATACAATGAGCAGTTCTTC. This sequence encodes CASGQGAYNEQFF.

CDR3 nucleotide sequence: TGCGCCAGCAGCTTGGGGGTGGCGGAAGAGACCCAGTACTTC. This encodes CASSLGVAEETQYF. V and J are TRBV5-1 and TRBJ2-5; D uncertain. The V and J ends lost 0 bases and 3 bases respectively, with 9 bases between them. In germline, CDR1 is SGHRS, CDR2 YFSETQ. There are 14 residues in the CDR3.

V and J are TRBV19 and TRBJ2-1, with TRBD2 matching 13 bases. CDR3 length: 16 residues. CDR1 is LNHDA and CDR2 is SQIVND in the germline V gene (reference sequence). With 5 bases clipped from V and 4 bases from J, the junction kept 5 bases outside the gene matches. The CDR3 spells CASSPRTSGGYNEQFF. CDR3 coding DNA: TGTGCCAGTAGTCCCAGGACTAGCGGGGGTTACAATGAGCAGTTCTTC.

This chain connects TRBV11-2 to TRBJ2-1; D is unresolved. CDR1 is SGHAT, CDR2 FQNNGV, per germline. V lost 5 bases and J lost 6, with 17 bases in between. This CDR3 comprises 15 residues. CDR3 DNA sequence: TGTGCCAGCAGCCCCCCGGGTACCGAGCGCAATGAGCAGTTCTTC. Its protein is CASSPPGTERNEQFF. The full variable domain, with the rest looked up from reference TRBV11-2 and TRBJ2-1, is EAGVAQSPRYKIIEKRQSVAFWCNPISGHATLYWYQQILGQGPKLLIQFQNNGVVDDSQLPKDRFSAERLKGVDSTLKIQPAKLEDSAVYLCASSPPGTERNEQFFGPGTRLTVL.

The chain employs TRBV5-6 and TRBJ2-3; 9 bases line up with TRBD2. The J segment lost 1 base and the V segment lost 2 bases, leaving 2 bases of the junction unmatched. Germline V gene sequence: CDR1 SGHDT, CDR2 YYEEEE. This CDR3 region has 15 residues. CDR3 region: CASSLRTSGTDTQYF. The CDR3 DNA sequence: TGTGCCAGCAGCTTACGGACTAGCGGCACAGATACGCAGTATTTT.

The chain joins TRBV7-2 to TRBJ2-7; 8 bases match TRBD1. Germline trimming cut 4 bases from V and 2 bases from J; bases unmatched to any gene: 7. The CDR3 runs 15 residues. Germline V lookup: CDR1 SGHTA, CDR2 FQGNSA. The CDR3 region has the DNA TGTGCCAGCAGCTCTTACCCGGGACAGGCCTACGAGCAGTACTTC. Translating it yields CASSSYPGQAYEQYF.